Each of the 10 T cell receptor beta chains below was sequenced from the same sample in a study of T cell responses to AZD1222 COVID-19 vaccine. Method: immunoSEQ multiplex PCR; TCRdb's copy keeps in-frame clones and lacks some. This sample has about 130,000 clones, with around 91% found just once. The sequenced sample was peripheral blood, obtained on day 0 of MenACWY control vaccination. The receptors derive from an adult in good health.

The count of this clone is one. The chain carries TRBV5-1 and TRBJ2-2; D is possibly TRBD2 (5 bases). V was clipped by 1 base and J by 2 bases, with 6 bases between them. Looked up from germline, CDR1 is SGHRS and CDR2 is YFSETQ. The CDR3 is 14 amino acids. CDR3 bases: TGCGCCAGCAGCTTGCGGGAAAACACCGGGGAGCTGTTTTTT. This sequence encodes CASSLRENTGELFF. Full variable domain (missing parts from reference TRBV5-1 and TRBJ2-2): KAGVTQTPRYLIKTRGQQVTLSCSPISGHRSVSWYQQTPGQGLQFLFEYFSETQRNKGNFPGRFSGRQFSNSRSEMNVSTLELGDSALYLCASSLRENTGELFFGEGSRLTVL.

This chain joins TRBV20-1 and TRBJ2-5, with a possible D match to TRBD2 (5 bases). V was shortened by 6 bases and J by 5 bases, with 10 bases between the two germline ends. The germline gives CDR1 DFQATT, CDR2 SNEGSKA (reference sequence). CDR3 length: 11 amino acids. The CDR3 nucleotides are TGCAGTGCGGACCGAGGGGAGACCCAGTACTTC. This translates into CSADRGETQYF.

V and J are TRBV7-2 and TRBJ1-2, with no clear D. Trimming removed 1 base at V and 3 bases at J, with 12 bases between. Germline lookup yields CDR1 SGHTA and CDR2 FQGNSA. The CDR3 loop spans 15 amino acids. The CDR3 is CASSLVYLWDYGYTF. In nucleotides, the CDR3 is TGTGCCAGCAGCTTAGTCTACTTGTGGGACTATGGCTACACCTTC.

This clone came up a few times. CDR3 sequence: CASRGRQGRKTEAFF. The CDR3 bases are TGTGCCAGCAGAGGCCGGCAGGGGCGTAAGACTGAAGCTTTCTTT. The J gene is TRBJ1-1, the V gene TRBV25-1; D may be TRBD1 (6 bases). The germline V and J ends were trimmed by 6 bases and 5 bases, with 19 bases remaining between them. Germline V lookup: CDR1 MGHDK, CDR2 SYGVNS. The CDR3 covers 15 residues. Full variable domain (remainder filled in from reference TRBV25-1 and TRBJ1-1): EADIYQTPRYLVIGTGKKITLECSQTMGHDKMYWYQQDPGMELHLIHYSYGVNSTEKGDLSSESTVSRIRTEHFPLTLESARPSHTSQYLCASRGRQGRKTEAFFGQGTRLTVV.

This chain connects TRBV7-2 to TRBJ2-4; D remains unclear. The CDR3 runs 14 residues. The V end was cut by 1 base, the J end by 8 bases, with 12 bases between. Germline V gene data show CDR1 as SGHTA and CDR2 as FQGNSA. The CDR3 spells CASSLVDLLDIQYF. The CDR3 DNA sequence: TGTGCCAGCAGCTTAGTGGACCTGCTAGACATTCAGTACTTC.

The chain links TRBV28 to TRBJ2-1, with 8 nucleotides matching TRBD2. The CDR3 runs 16 residues. V lost 7 bases and J lost 4; bases outside the gene matches: 12. Germline V gene sequence: CDR1 MDHEN, CDR2 SYDVKM. DNA of the CDR3: TGTGCCAGCATTCCGAGCGGGAGAAAGCTTTACAATGAGCAGTTCTTC. Protein product: CASIPSGRKLYNEQFF.

J is TRBJ2-2 and V is TRBV6-5; 10 bases are shared with TRBD1. The germline V gene has CDR1 MNHEY and CDR2 SVGAGI. This CDR3 region has 15 residues. The junction had 2 bases not matched to a gene; V was cut back by 4 bases and J by 3 bases. DNA of the CDR3: TGTGCCAGCAGTTCGGGACAGGGGTACACCGGGGAGCTGTTTTTT. As protein: CASSSGQGYTGELFF.

This CDR3 is CASSFPGQGATTNEKLFF. The CDR3 bases are TGTGCCAGCAGCTTTCCGGGACAGGGGGCGACTACTAATGAAAAACTGTTTTTT. The chain joins TRBV7-8 to TRBJ1-4; 12 bases fit TRBD1. Looked up from germline, CDR1 is SGHVS and CDR2 is FQNEAQ. V trimming: 3 bases; J trimming: 2 bases; junction bases outside the gene matches: 7. The CDR3 is 18 amino acids.

The gene calls are TRBV15 and TRBJ2-1; 9 nucleotides line up with TRBD2. With 1 base clipped from V and 0 bases from J, the junction kept 7 bases outside the gene matches. CDR1 is LNHNV, CDR2 YYDKDF, per germline (reference sequence). The CDR3 sequence is 18 residues long. The CDR3 reads CATSRGNVAGASYNEQFF. CDR3 bases: TGTGCCACCAGCAGAGGTAACGTAGCGGGGGCCTCCTACAATGAGCAGTTCTTC.

This clone was detected a few times. The chain carries TRBV28 and TRBJ2-2, with D possibly matching TRBD2 (5 bases). Trimming shortened V by 6 bases and J by 8 bases, and 19 bases separated the two germline ends. The CDR3 totals 15 residues. Germline V CDR1 and CDR2: MDHEN, SYDVKM. The DNA for the CDR3 is TGTGCCAGCAGGTACTACTCAGACACTAGGGGGGAGCTGTTTTTT. Translating gives CASRYYSDTRGELFF.